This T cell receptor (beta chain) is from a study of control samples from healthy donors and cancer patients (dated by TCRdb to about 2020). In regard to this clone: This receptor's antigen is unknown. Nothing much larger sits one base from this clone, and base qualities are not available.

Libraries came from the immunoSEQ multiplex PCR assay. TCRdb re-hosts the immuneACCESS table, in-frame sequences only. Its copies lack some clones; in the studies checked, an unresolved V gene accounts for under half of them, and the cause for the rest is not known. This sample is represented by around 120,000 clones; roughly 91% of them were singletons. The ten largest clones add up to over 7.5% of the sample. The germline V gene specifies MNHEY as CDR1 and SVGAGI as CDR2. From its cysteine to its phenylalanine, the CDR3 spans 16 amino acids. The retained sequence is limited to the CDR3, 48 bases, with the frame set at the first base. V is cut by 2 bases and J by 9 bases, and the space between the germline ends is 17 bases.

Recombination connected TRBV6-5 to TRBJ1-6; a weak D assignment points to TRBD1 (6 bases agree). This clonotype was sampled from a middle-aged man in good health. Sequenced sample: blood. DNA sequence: TGTGCCAGCAGTTACGGCCGGGGGCCCAAGAGTTCACCCCTCCACTTT. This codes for CASSYGRGPKSSPLHF.